Below are 15 T cell receptor beta chains sequenced from a single sample in a study of shared clonotypes between healthy human individuals. Sequenced by immunoSEQ multiplex PCR; TCRdb stores in-frame clones only, minus some. The repertoire holds hundreds of thousands of clones, with 96% as singletons. Sequences were obtained from memory CD8+ T cells sorted from blood. Subset here: CD45RO+ cells pooled with CCR7-negative TemRA cells. The receptors originated from a man aged 25 to 40 in good health.

The rearrangement joins TRBV27 to TRBJ1-1, with D unclear. The CDR3 has 15 amino acids. In germline, CDR1 is MNHEY, CDR2 SMNVEV (reference sequence). Trimming pared 1 base from V and 3 bases from J, leaving 12 bases between. CDR3: CASSLFHRAHTEAFF. In DNA form, the CDR3 reads TGTGCCAGCAGTTTATTCCACCGGGCCCACACTGAAGCTTTCTTT.

This clone was detected only once. This rearrangement joins TRBV5-4 to TRBJ1-6; 9 bases align to TRBD1. This CDR3 is built from 16 residues. CDR1 SGHNT and CDR2 YYREEE come from the germline V gene (reference sequence). V lost 4 bases and J lost 3; bases outside the gene matches: 5. The CDR3, as DNA: TGTGCCAGCAGCACCGGGACAGGGCTCTATAATTCACCCCTCCACTTT. It translates to CASSTGTGLYNSPLHF. Using reference TRBV5-4 and TRBJ1-6 for the parts outside the CDR3, the full variable domain is ETGVTQSPTHLIKTRGQQVTLRCSSQSGHNTVSWYQQALGQGPQFIFQYYREEENGRGNFPPRFSGLQFPNYSSELNVNALELDDSALYLCASSTGTGLYNSPLHFGNGTRLTVT.

The chain employs TRBV14 and TRBJ2-7, with 10 positions matching TRBD2. Losses at the gene ends were 3 bases for V and 1 base for J; bases not matched to a gene: 6. CDR1 and CDR2 (germline): SGHDN, FVKESK. The CDR3 length is 16 residues. This CDR3 is CASSQGRSGRSYEQYF. CDR3 DNA sequence: TGTGCCAGCAGCCAGGGACGTAGCGGGAGGTCCTACGAGCAGTACTTC.

This clone is a singleton in its sample. V gene TRBV7-8 combines with J gene TRBJ1-2; D might be TRBD1 (6 bases). CDR3 size: 21 residues. CDR1 is SGHVS and CDR2 is FQNEAQ in the germline V gene. Trimming cost V 1 base and J 3 bases, with 30 bases left between them. The chain's CDR3 is CASSLVGGLSLWARIDYGYTF. The CDR3 DNA reads TGTGCCAGCAGCTTAGTCGGGGGCCTTTCTTTGTGGGCCCGTATCGACTATGGCTACACCTTC.

The V gene is TRBV6-1, the J gene TRBJ2-1; 14 bases line up with TRBD2. Germline V gives CDR1 MNHNS, CDR2 SASEGT. V was pared by 4 bases and J by 7 bases, with 6 bases of the junction left unmatched. The CDR3 covers 16 residues. CDR3 nucleotides: TGTGCCAGCAGTGTGATGACTAGCGGGAGGGGAAATGAGCAGTTCTTC. Translating it yields CASSVMTSGRGNEQFF.

This chain joins TRBV6-5 and TRBJ2-5, with D unclear. In germline, CDR1 is MNHEY, CDR2 SVGAGI. CDR3 size: 13 residues. Trimming removed 0 bases from V and 2 bases from J, with 4 bases in between. CDR3 region: CASSYSGQETQYF. CDR3 sequence (DNA): TGTGCCAGCAGTTACTCAGGGCAAGAGACCCAGTACTTC.

V is TRBV6-6 and J is TRBJ2-7; no reliable D call. This CDR3 comprises 11 residues. V lost 9 bases to trimming and J lost 6 bases, with 12 bases between them. Germline loops: CDR1 MNHNY, CDR2 SVGAGI (reference sequence). The CDR3 DNA reads TGTGCCAGTAGGTTAACGGGCGAGCAGTACTTC. Amino acid sequence: CASRLTGEQYF.

This chain joins TRBV9 and TRBJ2-1; TRBD1 matches 12 bases. J gave up 4 bases and V 7 bases, and 3 bases lay outside the gene matches. The CDR3 is made up of 14 amino acids. CDR1 is SGDLS, CDR2 YYNGEE, per germline. For the CDR3, the DNA is TGTGCCAGCGGGACAGGGGGCTATTACAATGAGCAGTTCTTC. Encoded protein: CASGTGGYYNEQFF. Full variable domain (missing parts from reference TRBV9 and TRBJ2-1): DSGVTQTPKHLITATGQRVTLRCSPRSGDLSVYWYQQSLDQGLQFLIQYYNGEERAKGNILERFSAQQFPDLHSELNLSSLELGDSALYFCASGTGGYYNEQFFGPGTRLTVL.

This chain uses TRBV2 with TRBJ2-3; D is perhaps TRBD1 (6 bases). CDR3 length: 17 amino acids. CDR1 and CDR2 (germline): SNHLY, FYNNEI. Trimming took 7 bases from V and 0 from J, leaving 20 bases between them. As DNA, the CDR3 is TGTGCCAGCATTACCTCCGGGACACCTTCTAGCACAGATACGCAGTATTTT. It yields the protein CASITSGTPSSTDTQYF.

The genes are TRBV1 and TRBJ1-4; the listed D gene, TRBD1, was not tested against the DNA. TRBV1 is a documented pseudogene. CDR3 length equals 14 residues. CDR3 bases: TGCACCAGCGGCTTTCGACAGGAGAATGAAAAACTGTTTTTT. Translating it yields CTSGFRQENEKLFF.

The rearrangement uses TRBV18 and TRBJ2-4, with D unresolved. The CDR3 length is 17 residues. The germline gives CDR1 KGHSH, CDR2 LQKENI. Deletions cut 2 bases from V and 0 bases from J, with 14 bases between. In DNA, the CDR3 is TGTGCCAGCTCACCAATCGCGCTCAGGCTAGCCAAAAACATTCAGTACTTC. Protein product: CASSPIALRLAKNIQYF.

This chain's CDR3 is CASSVAGATEAFF. CDR3 DNA: TGTGCCAGCAGCGTAGCAGGGGCCACTGAAGCTTTCTTT. This chain links TRBV9 with TRBJ1-1; a weak D match, TRBD1 (6 bases). This CDR3 spans 13 amino acids. The germline V gene has CDR1 SGDLS and CDR2 YYNGEE. Trimming took off 0 bases at V and 4 bases at J, with 7 bases between the two ends.

The rearrangement links TRBV28 to TRBJ1-4; D call uncertain. Germline V gene data show CDR1 as MDHEN and CDR2 as SYDVKM. The CDR3 runs 15 residues. V lost 3 bases and J 0 bases, leaving 8 bases between the germline ends. The CDR3 coding sequence is TGTGCCAGCAGTTTTTACCGAACAACTAATGAAAAACTGTTTTTT. The encoded protein is CASSFYRTTNEKLFF.

The chain recombines TRBV5-1 with TRBJ2-2; 7 bases are a match to TRBD1. With V trimmed by 2 bases and J by 3 bases, 1 base remained unmatched. Per the germline V gene, CDR1 is SGHRS and CDR2 is YFSETQ. This CDR3 spans 14 amino acids. The CDR3 DNA reads as TGCGCCAGCAGCTTTCAGGGGGACACCGGGGAGCTGTTTTTT. This sequence encodes CASSFQGDTGELFF.

The CDR3 region is CASRVGTSGSYEQYF. CDR3 in DNA: TGTGCCAGCAGAGTCGGGACTAGCGGGAGCTACGAGCAGTACTTC. V is TRBV2 and J is TRBJ2-7; 14 bases agree with TRBD2. This CDR3 comprises 15 residues. The V segment lost 6 bases and the J segment 3 bases; nucleotides outside the gene matches: 4. The germline V gene has CDR1 SNHLY and CDR2 FYNNEI.